A selection of T cell receptor beta chains follows, all from one sample in a study of shared clonotypes between healthy human individuals. Sequencing used immunoSEQ multiplex PCR; TCRdb keeps in-frame clones, though not all of them. The sample consists of 1.6 million or so clones, roughly 98.5% of them appearing once. The sample consisted of naive CD4+ T cells sorted from blood. The receptors shown here come from a young man in good health. CDR3s include the opening cysteine and the closing phenylalanine or tryptophan. The order of the fields is clone size, D gene, V gene, J gene, CDR3 DNA, CDR3 protein. D genes are given only for firm matches. Clone size, where shown, is once, few, many, or a class for clones that have expanded.

>once|.|TRBV7-9|TRBJ2-3
TGTGCCAGCAGCCTAACGGGCGTATATACGCAGTATTTT
CASSLTGVYTQYF
>.|.|TRBV7-3|TRBJ2-3
TGTGCCAGCAGCTCCGGGATAGGGGGAACTAGCACAGATACGCAGTATTTT
CASSSGIGGTSTDTQYF
>.|TRBD1|TRBV18|TRBJ2-3
TGTGCCAGCTCATTAACAGGGGGCGAAGCGGAGGGAAGGAGCACAGATACGCAGTATTTT
CASSLTGGEAEGRSTDTQYF
>.|TRBD1|TRBV4-3|TRBJ1-4
TGCGCCAGCAGCCAGGCTGGACAGGGAAGGATGGAAAAACTGTTTTTT
CASSQAGQGRMEKLFF
>.|.|TRBV20-1|TRBJ2-1
TGCAGTGCTATGGGACTCAGTGAGCAGTTCTTC
CSAMGLSEQFF
>.|.|TRBV7-8|TRBJ1-4
TGTGCCAGCAGCTTAGGCCGGGACGGTAATGAAAAACTGTTTTTT
CASSLGRDGNEKLFF
>once|.|TRBV13|TRBJ2-1
TGTGCCAGCAGCTTAGCTGCCGTTGGGGGATCTTACAATGAGCAGTTCTTC
CASSLAAVGGSYNEQFF
>.|.|TRBV19|TRBJ2-3
TGTGCCAGTAGTATAGCCCGAAATACGCAGTATTTT
CASSIARNTQYF
>.|.|TRBV5-6|TRBJ2-2
TGTGCCAGCAGACTGGACAGAGTGGTGTACACCGGGGAGCTGTTTTTT
CASRLDRVVYTGELFF
>.|TRBD2|TRBV19|TRBJ2-1
TGTGCCAGTAGTATAGAAACCCTAGCGGGAGGCCCCTACAATGAGCAGTTCTTC
CASSIETLAGGPYNEQFF
>.|TRBD2|TRBV7-3|TRBJ2-3
TGTGCCAGCAGCTCGGGGGGAACAGATACGCAGTATTTT
CASSSGGTDTQYF
>.|TRBD2|TRBV4-1|TRBJ2-1
TGCGCCAGCAGCCAAGTGAGCGGGAGTTTTATCCATGAGCAGTTCTTC
CASSQVSGSFIHEQFF
>.|TRBD2|TRBV7-9|TRBJ2-1
TGTGCCAGCAGCCCAAGACTAGGCGGGAGGGATAATGAGCAGTTCTTC
CASSPRLGGRDNEQFF
>.|.|TRBV20-1|TRBJ1-1
TGCAGTGCTAGGGCAGGGACAGAAGCTTTCTTT
CSARAGTEAFF
>once|.|TRBV28|TRBJ2-1
TGTGCCAGCAGTCCTTCTGGTGGGAGCTCCTACAATGAGCAGTTCTTC
CASSPSGGSSYNEQFF
>.|TRBD1|TRBV18|TRBJ2-7
TGTGCCAGCTCCCTCCGAGGGACAGGGGTCCACGAGCAGTACTTC
CASSLRGTGVHEQYF
>.|.|TRBV7-2|TRBJ2-1
TGTGCCAGCAGCTTAGGAGGGGTACGGGACAACTACAATGAGCAGTTCTTC
CASSLGGVRDNYNEQFF
>.|TRBD1|TRBV6-1|TRBJ2-7
TGTGCCAGCAGTAGGACAGGGGGGCTCGAGCAGTACTTC
CASSRTGGLEQYF
>.|.|TRBV20-1|TRBJ1-2
TGCAGTGCTACTGGGACGGAGGGCTACACCTTC
CSATGTEGYTF
>.|.|TRBV6-1|TRBJ1-2
TGTGCCAGCAGTGAATATCCAGCTCCGACTAATCGAGGGGATGGCTACACCTTC
CASSEYPAPTNRGDGYTF
>.|.|TRBV23-1|TRBJ1-5
TGCGCCAGCAGTCGCCCCAACCGAGCGGATAGCAATCAGCCCCAGCATTTT
CASSRPNRADSNQPQHF
>once|.|TRBV5-1|TRBJ2-2
TGCGCCAGCGTCGGTAACACCGGGGAGCTGTTTTTT
CASVGNTGELFF
>once|.|TRBV5-5|TRBJ1-1
TGTGCCAGCAGCTTGTTTTTTGGACAGCGCACTGAAGCTTTCTTT
CASSLFFGQRTEAFF
>.|TRBD1|TRBV4-3|TRBJ2-7
TGCGCCAGCAGCCAAGATCCACAGGGGACGTCGGGCTACGAGCAGTACTTC
CASSQDPQGTSGYEQYF
>.|.|TRBV4-3|TRBJ1-4
TGCGCCAGCAGCCAAGGCCACCTTGCAACTAATGAAAAACTGTTTTTT
CASSQGHLATNEKLFF
>.|.|TRBV5-1|TRBJ1-1
TGCGCCAGCAGCTTGGGAGACGGGGGGAACACTGAAGCTTTCTTT
CASSLGDGGNTEAFF
>once|.|TRBV18|TRBJ2-1
TGTGCCAGCTCACCACAGGACTCCTACAATGAGCAGTTCTTC
CASSPQDSYNEQFF
>.|.|TRBV5-1|TRBJ2-7
TGCGCCAGCAGCTTGGTAGAGCAGGGGACCTACGAGCAGTACTTC
CASSLVEQGTYEQYF
>.|.|TRBV6-5|TRBJ1-2
TGTGCCACCAGCGCCCGCCTGATTGGTGGCTACACCTTC
CATSARLIGGYTF
>once|.|TRBV29-1|TRBJ2-7
TGCAGCGTAAAGGAGCCAGGATATGAGCAGTACTTC
CSVKEPGYEQYF
>.|.|TRBV7-6|TRBJ2-3
TGTGCCAGCAGCCGACAGATCACAGATACGCAGTATTTT
CASSRQITDTQYF
>.|.|TRBV5-1|TRBJ1-3
TGCGCCAGCAGCTTGGGATCTCTTGGAAACACCATATATTTT
CASSLGSLGNTIYF
>once|TRBD2|TRBV28|TRBJ2-4
TGTGCCAGCAGGGGAGGGGTACTTACTCAGTACTTC
CASRGGVLTQYF
>.|.|TRBV25-1|TRBJ2-2
TGTGCCAGCAGTGCCCAGACCGGGGAGCTGTTTTTT
CASSAQTGELFF
>.|.|TRBV28|TRBJ2-6
TGTGCCAGCAGTTTCACGACATCTGGGGCCAACGTCCTGACTTTC
CASSFTTSGANVLTF
>.|TRBD2|TRBV14|TRBJ2-3
TGTGCCAGCAGCCAACGGACTAGCGGGCTGGATACGCAGTATTTT
CASSQRTSGLDTQYF
>.|.|TRBV19|TRBJ2-1
TGTGCCAGTAAAGTGGGGGGCTCAGCCTACAATGAGCAGTTCTTC
CASKVGGSAYNEQFF
>.|.|TRBV27|TRBJ2-1
TGTGCCAGCAGTCCCCTCGGACTGGGGAGCTCCTACAATGAGCAGTTCTTC
CASSPLGLGSSYNEQFF
>once|.|TRBV2|TRBJ2-3
TGTGCCAGTTGGGGCCGACGGGATACGCAGTATTTT
CASWGRRDTQYF
>.|.|TRBV6-5|TRBJ2-1
TGTGCCAGCAGTAGCAGAAAAGTCTACAATGAGCAGTTCTTC
CASSSRKVYNEQFF